A single TCR beta chain is shown here with its context. The antigen is undetermined. The sample belongs to a study of T cells in Graves' hyperthyroidism and ophthalmopathy. The CDR3 regions of TCR beta were amplified from RNA transcripts. Carried out on the TCR CDR3, a first-round RT-PCR used the HTBI primer set. TCRdb reprocessed the multiplex PCR reads via MiXCR and lists one record per CDR3 protein. This table holds under 350,000 distinct CDR3 sequences, around a sixth found once. CDR3 size: 14 residues. With 7 bases removed from V and 2 bases from J, the gap between germline ends came to 13 bases. Germline lookup yields CDR1 SNHLY and CDR2 FYNNEI. Researchers defined stable Graves' hyperthyroidism as no ophthalmopathy progression within 18 months. The PBMCs had their origin in 10 ml of fresh peripheral blood. Study-wide results and caveats: Blood shared most expanded thyroid clonotypes above 0.001.

The TCR sequence derives from a woman aged 45-60 years with Graves' hyperthyroidism. The chain combines TRBV2 with TRBJ2-3; a weak D match, TRBD1 (6 bases). Sequencing was performed on blood. CDR3 nucleotide sequence: TGTGCCAGCAAGCTGGACAGCTTCACAGATACGCAGTATTTT. Protein product: CASKLDSFTDTQYF.